This T cell receptor (beta chain) is drawn from a study of cytomegalovirus exposure and HLA in healthy donors. Study results and caveats: Within the approximately 110 validation repertoires, first-cohort TCR clusters tended to co-occur, according to a later analysis. The study listed 164 cytomegalovirus-associated TCR beta chains.

The repertoire was sequenced with immunoSEQ multiplex PCR; TCRdb's copy has only in-frame clones and lacks some. The sample holds approximately 200,000 clones, around 90% seen once. A word on this clone: What it binds is unknown.

CDR1 is ENHRY and CDR2 is SYGVKD in the germline V gene. The ends were cut back, 4 bases at V and 0 bases at J, with 18 bases in the middle. CDR3 length equals 18 residues. While the first cohort had fewer than 850 subjects, the donors belonged to the separate validation cohort of about 130 subjects. The sequenced material came from PBMCs. J is TRBJ2-2 and V is TRBV10-3; D gene unclear. The receptor was derived from a woman aged 18 to 35 in good health and CMV-seronegative. The chain's CDR3 is CAISGFASVSANTGELFF. CDR3 nucleotide sequence: TGTGCCATCAGTGGCTTTGCATCCGTCTCAGCGAACACCGGGGAGCTGTTTTTT.